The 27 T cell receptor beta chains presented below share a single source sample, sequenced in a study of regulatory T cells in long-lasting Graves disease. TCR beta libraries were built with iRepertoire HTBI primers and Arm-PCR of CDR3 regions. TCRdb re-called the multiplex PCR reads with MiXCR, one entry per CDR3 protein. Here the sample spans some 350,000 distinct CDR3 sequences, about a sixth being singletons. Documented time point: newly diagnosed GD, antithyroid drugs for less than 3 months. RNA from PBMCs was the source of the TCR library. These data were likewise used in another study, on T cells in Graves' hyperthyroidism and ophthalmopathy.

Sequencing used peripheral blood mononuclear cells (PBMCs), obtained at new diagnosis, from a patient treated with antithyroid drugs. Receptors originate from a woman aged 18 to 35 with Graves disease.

This chain's CDR3 is CASTPGLAGGKETQYF. CDR3 nucleotides: TGTGCCAGCACCCCGGGACTAGCGGGAGGAAAAGAGACCCAGTACTTC. The J gene is TRBJ2-5, the V gene TRBV11-2; the match to TRBD2 covers 15 bases. Trimming removed 7 bases from V and 3 bases from J; junction bases left unmatched: 6. This CDR3 region has 16 residues. CDR1 is SGHAT and CDR2 is FQNNGV in the germline V gene.

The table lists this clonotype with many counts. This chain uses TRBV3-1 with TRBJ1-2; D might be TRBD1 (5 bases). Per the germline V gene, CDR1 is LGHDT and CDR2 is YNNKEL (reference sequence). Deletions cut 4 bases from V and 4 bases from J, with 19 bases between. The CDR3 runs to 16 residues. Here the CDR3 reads CASSPITKGNIYGYTF. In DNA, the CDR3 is TGTGCCAGCAGCCCGATAACTAAGGGGAATATCTATGGCTACACCTTC.

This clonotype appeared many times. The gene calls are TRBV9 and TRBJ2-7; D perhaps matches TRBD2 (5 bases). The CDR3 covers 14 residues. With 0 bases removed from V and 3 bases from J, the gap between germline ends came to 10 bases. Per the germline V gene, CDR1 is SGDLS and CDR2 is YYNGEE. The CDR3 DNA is TGTGCCAGCAGCGTAGCGGGGTTGGACTACGAGCAGTACTTC. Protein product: CASSVAGLDYEQYF.

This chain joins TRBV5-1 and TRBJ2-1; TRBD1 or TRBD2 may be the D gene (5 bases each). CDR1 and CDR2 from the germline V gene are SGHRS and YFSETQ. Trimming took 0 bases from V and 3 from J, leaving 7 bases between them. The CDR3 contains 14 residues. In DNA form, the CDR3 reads TGCGCCAGCAGCTTGGCGGGGCTCTACAATGAGCAGTTCTTC. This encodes CASSLAGLYNEQFF.

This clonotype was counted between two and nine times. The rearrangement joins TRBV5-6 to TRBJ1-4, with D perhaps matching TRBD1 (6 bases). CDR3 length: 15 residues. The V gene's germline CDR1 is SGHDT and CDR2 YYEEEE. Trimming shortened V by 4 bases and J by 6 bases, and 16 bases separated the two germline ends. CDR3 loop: CASSDVRGAHEKLFF. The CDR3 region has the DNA TGTGCCAGCAGCGATGTGCGGGGGGCGCATGAAAAACTGTTTTTT.

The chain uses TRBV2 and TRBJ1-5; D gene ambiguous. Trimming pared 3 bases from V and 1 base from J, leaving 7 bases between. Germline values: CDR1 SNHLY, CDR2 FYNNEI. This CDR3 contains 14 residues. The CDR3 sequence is CASSDGASNQPQHF. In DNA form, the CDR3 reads TGTGCCAGCAGTGATGGAGCGAGCAATCAGCCCCAGCATTTT. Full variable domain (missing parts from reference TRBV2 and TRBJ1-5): EPEVTQTPSHQVTQMGQEVILRCVPISNHLYFYWYRQILGQKVEFLVSFYNNEISEKSEIFDDQFSVERPDGSNFTLKIRSTKLEDSAMYFCASSDGASNQPQHFGDGTRLSIL.

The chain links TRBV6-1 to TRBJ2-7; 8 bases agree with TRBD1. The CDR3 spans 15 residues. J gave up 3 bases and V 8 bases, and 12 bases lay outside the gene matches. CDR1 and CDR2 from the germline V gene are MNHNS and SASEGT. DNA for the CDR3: TGTGCCAGCCGGATATCGGGACAGGAAAGCTACGAGCAGTACTTC. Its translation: CASRISGQESYEQYF.

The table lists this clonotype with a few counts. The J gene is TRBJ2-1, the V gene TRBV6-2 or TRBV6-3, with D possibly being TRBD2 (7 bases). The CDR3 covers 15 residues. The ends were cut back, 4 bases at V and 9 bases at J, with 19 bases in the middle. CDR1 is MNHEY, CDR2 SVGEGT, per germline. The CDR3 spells CASSWEGGGSSEQFF. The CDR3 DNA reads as TGTGCCAGCAGTTGGGAGGGGGGGGGGTCTAGTGAGCAGTTCTTC.

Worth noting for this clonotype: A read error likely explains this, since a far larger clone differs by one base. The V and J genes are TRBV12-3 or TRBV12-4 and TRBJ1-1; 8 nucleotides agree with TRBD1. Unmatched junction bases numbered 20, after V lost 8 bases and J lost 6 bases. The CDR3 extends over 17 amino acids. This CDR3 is CASGEARLGTGRAEAFF. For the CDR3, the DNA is TGTGCCAGCGGTGAAGCCCGACTCGGGACAGGTAGGGCTGAAGCTTTCTTT.

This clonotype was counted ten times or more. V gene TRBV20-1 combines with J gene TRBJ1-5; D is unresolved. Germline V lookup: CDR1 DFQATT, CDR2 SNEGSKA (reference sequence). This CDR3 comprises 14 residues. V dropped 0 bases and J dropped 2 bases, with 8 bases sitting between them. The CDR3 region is CSARDLGGNQPQHF. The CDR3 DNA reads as TGCAGTGCTAGAGATCTCGGGGGCAATCAGCCCCAGCATTTT.

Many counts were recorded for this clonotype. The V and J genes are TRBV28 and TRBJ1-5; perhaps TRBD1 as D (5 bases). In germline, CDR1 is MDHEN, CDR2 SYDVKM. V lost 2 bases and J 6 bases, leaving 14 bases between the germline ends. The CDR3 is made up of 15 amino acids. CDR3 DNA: TGTGCCAGCAGTTTACTGGGGGAAATAACTCAGCCCCAGCATTTT. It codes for CASSLLGEITQPQHF.

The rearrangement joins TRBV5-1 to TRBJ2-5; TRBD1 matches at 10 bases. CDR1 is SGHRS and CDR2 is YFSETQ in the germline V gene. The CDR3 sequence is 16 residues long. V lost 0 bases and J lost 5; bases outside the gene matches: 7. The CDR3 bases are TGCGCCAGCAGCTTGGGACAGGGGGCGCGTCTTGAGACCCAGTACTTC. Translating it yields CASSLGQGARLETQYF.

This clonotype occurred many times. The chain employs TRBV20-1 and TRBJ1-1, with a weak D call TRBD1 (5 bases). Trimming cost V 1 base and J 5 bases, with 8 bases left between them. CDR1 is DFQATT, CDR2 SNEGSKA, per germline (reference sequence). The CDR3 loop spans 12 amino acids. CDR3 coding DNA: TGCAGTGCTAGAGGGGGGAGGACTGAAGCTTTCTTT. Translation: CSARGGRTEAFF.

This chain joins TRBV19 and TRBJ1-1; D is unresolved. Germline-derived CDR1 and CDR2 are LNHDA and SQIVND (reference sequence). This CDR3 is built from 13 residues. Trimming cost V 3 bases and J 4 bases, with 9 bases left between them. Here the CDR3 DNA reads TGTGCCAGTAGTATTGGGGTCAGCACTGAAGCTTTCTTT. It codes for CASSIGVSTEAFF.

In DNA, the CDR3 is TGCGCCAGCAGCACCCAGAAGGGCCTATATGGCTACACCTTC. Its translation is CASSTQKGLYGYTF. The gene calls are TRBV4-1 and TRBJ1-2; D is uncertain. Germline CDR1 reads MGHRA; CDR2 reads YSYEKL. The CDR3 length is 14 residues. Trimming cost V 5 bases and J 5 bases, with 15 bases left between them.

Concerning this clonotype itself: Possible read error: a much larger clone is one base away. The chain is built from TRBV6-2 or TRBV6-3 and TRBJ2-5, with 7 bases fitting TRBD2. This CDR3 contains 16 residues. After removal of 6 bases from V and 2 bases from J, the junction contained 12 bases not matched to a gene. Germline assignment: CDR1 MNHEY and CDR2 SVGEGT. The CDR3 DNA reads TGTGCCAGCAGGGTAATACCCGGGACTACTCAAGAGACCCAGTACTTC. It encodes CASRVIPGTTQETQYF.

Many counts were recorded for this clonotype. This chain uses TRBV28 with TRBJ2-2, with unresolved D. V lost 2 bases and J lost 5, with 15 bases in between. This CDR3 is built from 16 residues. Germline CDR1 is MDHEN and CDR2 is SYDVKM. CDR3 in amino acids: CASSLRRLSLTGELFF. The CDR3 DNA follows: TGTGCCAGCAGTTTAAGGCGGTTGAGCTTGACCGGGGAGCTGTTTTTT.

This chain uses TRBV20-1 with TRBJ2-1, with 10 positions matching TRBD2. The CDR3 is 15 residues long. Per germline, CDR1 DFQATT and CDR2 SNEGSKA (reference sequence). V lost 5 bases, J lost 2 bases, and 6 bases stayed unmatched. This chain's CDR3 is CSAGASGRTYNEQFF. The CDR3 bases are TGCAGTGCTGGGGCTAGCGGGAGAACCTACAATGAGCAGTTCTTC.

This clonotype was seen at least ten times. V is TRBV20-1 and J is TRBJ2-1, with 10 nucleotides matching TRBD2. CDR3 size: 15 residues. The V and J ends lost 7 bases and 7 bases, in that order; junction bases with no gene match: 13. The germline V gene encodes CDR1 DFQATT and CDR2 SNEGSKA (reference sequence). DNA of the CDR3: TGCAGTGGTACGCCCAGCGGGAGGGGTTTAAATGAGCAGTTCTTC. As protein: CSGTPSGRGLNEQFF.

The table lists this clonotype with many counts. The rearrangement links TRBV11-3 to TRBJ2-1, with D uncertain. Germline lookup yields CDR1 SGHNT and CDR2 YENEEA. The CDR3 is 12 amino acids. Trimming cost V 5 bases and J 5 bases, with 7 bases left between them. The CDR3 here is CASSLRDNEQFF. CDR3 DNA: TGTGCCAGCAGCCTGAGAGACAATGAGCAGTTCTTC.

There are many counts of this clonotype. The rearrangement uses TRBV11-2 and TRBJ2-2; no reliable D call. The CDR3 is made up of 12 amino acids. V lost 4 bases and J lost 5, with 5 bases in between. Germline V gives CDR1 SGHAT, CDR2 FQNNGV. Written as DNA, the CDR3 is TGTGCCAGCAGCTGGGGAACCGGGGAGCTGTTTTTT. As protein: CASSWGTGELFF.

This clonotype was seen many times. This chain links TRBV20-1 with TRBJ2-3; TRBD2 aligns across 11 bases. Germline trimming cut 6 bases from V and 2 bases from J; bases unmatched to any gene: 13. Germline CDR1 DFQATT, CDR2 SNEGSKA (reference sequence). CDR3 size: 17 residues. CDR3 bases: TGCAGTGCCAAAACCCCATTAGCGGGAGGGCCCACAGATACGCAGTATTTT. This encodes CSAKTPLAGGPTDTQYF.

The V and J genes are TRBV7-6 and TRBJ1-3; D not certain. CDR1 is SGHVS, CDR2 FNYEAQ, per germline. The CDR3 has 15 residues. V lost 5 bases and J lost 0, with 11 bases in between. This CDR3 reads CASSKGAASGNTIYF. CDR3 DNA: TGTGCCAGCAGCAAAGGAGCGGCCTCTGGAAACACCATATATTTT.

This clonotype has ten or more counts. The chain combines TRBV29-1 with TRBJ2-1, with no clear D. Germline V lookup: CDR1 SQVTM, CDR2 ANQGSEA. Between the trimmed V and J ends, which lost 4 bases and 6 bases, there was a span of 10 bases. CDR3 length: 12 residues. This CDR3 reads CSVAEVINEQFF. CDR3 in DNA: TGCAGCGTTGCAGAGGTCATCAATGAGCAGTTCTTC.

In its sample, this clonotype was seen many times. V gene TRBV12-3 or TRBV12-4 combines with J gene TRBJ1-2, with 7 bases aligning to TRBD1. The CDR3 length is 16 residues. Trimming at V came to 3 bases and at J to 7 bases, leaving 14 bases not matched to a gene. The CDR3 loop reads CASSFFLRKTGSGYTF. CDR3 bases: TGTGCCAGCAGTTTCTTCCTCCGAAAGACAGGGTCTGGCTACACCTTC.

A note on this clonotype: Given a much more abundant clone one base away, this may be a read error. The CDR3 reads CTSSTRRDRGTEAFF. The CDR3 DNA is TGTACCAGCAGCACTCGCCGGGACAGGGGGACTGAAGCTTTCTTT. The V gene is TRBV9, the J gene TRBJ1-1, with TRBD1 matching over 11 bases. This CDR3 has 15 amino acids. CDR1 and CDR2 from the germline V gene are SGDLS and YYNGEE.

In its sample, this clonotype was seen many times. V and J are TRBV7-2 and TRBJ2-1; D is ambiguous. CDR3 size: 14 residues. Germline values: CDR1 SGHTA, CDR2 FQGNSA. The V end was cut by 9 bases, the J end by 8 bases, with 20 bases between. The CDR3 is CASLLVIGSDEQFF. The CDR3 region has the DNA TGTGCCAGTCTTCTTGTGATAGGCAGCGATGAGCAGTTCTTC. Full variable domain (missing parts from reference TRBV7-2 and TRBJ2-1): GAGVSQSPSNKVTEKGKDVELRCDPISGHTALYWYRQSLGQGLEFLIYFQGNSAPDKSGLPSDRFSAERTGGSVSTLTIQRTQQEDSAVYLCASLLVIGSDEQFFGPGTRLTVL.